This TCR beta chain was profiled in a study of cytomegalovirus exposure and HLA in healthy donors. General study points: TCR beta sequences reportedly predicted most subjects' HLA-A and HLA-B alleles accurately. A later analysis reportedly found that, within productive TCRs, an Asian-associated ancestry cluster had fewer N-insertions than the mean observed across the roughly 690 donors. In a later analysis, at a false discovery rate of 0.05, 15,000 to 20,000 TCR beta sequences were associated with HLA alleles. Earlier analysis looked at TCR beta V segments, and most were productive about 90% or about 30% of the time.

Trimming pared 4 bases from V and 3 bases from J, leaving 13 bases between. The germline CDR1 and CDR2 sequences are SGHRS and YFSETQ. This CDR3 region has 15 residues. For this clone: Its target is unknown.

Primers for the PCR totalled 60 Vbeta and 13 Jbeta. Produced via immunoSEQ multiplex PCR; TCRdb's table is partial and in-frame only. This table holds more than 110,000 clones, approximately 80% found once. The genes are TRBV5-1 and TRBJ1-4; D might be TRBD1 (6 bases). Material for sequencing was PBMCs. The TCR comes from a man aged 25 to 40 in good health and CMV-seropositive. The CDR3 region is CASSRDGQSNEKLFF. Written as DNA, the CDR3 is TGCGCCAGCAGCAGGGACGGACAGTCTAATGAAAAACTGTTTTTT.